A single sample is the source of the 27 T cell receptor beta chains below, sequenced in a study of T cell repertoires in cytomegalovirus infection. TCRdb itself ran the reads through MiXCR, one entry per CDR3 protein. The data contain 230,000 or so distinct CDR3 sequences, around 15% of them seen just once; the ten biggest clones take up roughly 50%. The sequenced material came from CD8+ T cells from PBMCs. All receptors come from a human donor in good health (CMV status not recorded). Some clones in this sample may be carry-over from other donors' samples.

At least ten counts were recorded for this clonotype. The rearrangement links TRBV7-6 to TRBJ2-2, with 11 nucleotides matching TRBD1. This CDR3 contains 16 residues. V was clipped by 5 bases and J by 7 bases; unmatched bases: 9. Looked up from germline, CDR1 is SGHVS and CDR2 is FNYEAQ. CDR3 in amino acids: CASSHQDRGLYGELFF. In DNA form, the CDR3 reads TGTGCCAGCAGCCACCAGGACAGGGGGCTCTACGGGGAGCTGTTTTTT. The whole variable domain, remainder taken from reference TRBV7-6 and TRBJ2-2, is GAGVSQSPRYKVTKRGQDVALRCDPISGHVSLYWYRQALGQGPEFLTYFNYEAQQDKSGLPNDRFSAERPEGSISTLTIQRTEQRDSAMYRCASSHQDRGLYGELFFGEGSRLTVL.

This clonotype was recorded at least ten times. The chain combines TRBV7-2 with TRBJ2-3; 9 positions match TRBD2. There are 16 residues in the CDR3. The V segment lost 5 bases and the J segment 2 bases; nucleotides outside the gene matches: 8. CDR1 SGHTA and CDR2 FQGNSA come from the germline V gene. The CDR3 here is CASSVSGLAYTDTQYF. DNA for the CDR3: TGTGCCAGCAGCGTATCGGGACTAGCCTACACAGATACGCAGTATTTT.

The table lists this clonotype with a few counts. V gene TRBV7-3 combines with J gene TRBJ1-2; D perhaps matches TRBD1 (5 bases). V lost 5 bases, J lost 6 bases, and 22 bases lay in between. The CDR3 is made up of 16 amino acids. Germline V gene sequence: CDR1 SGHTA, CDR2 FQGTGA. CDR3 bases: TGTGCCAGCAGCCCACACGTCCCGCAGGGTCCTGATGGCTACACCTTC. Its translation: CASSPHVPQGPDGYTF.

The rearrangement joins TRBV4-3 to TRBJ2-6; D is unresolved. In germline, CDR1 is LGHNA, CDR2 YSLEER. The CDR3 spans 18 residues. V lost 1 base and J 2 bases, leaving 15 bases between the germline ends. CDR3 residues: CASSQVLQLLTGANVLTF. DNA of the CDR3: TGCGCCAGCAGCCAAGTATTACAGCTTCTAACTGGGGCCAACGTCCTGACTTTC.

The chain has TRBV4-2 and TRBJ2-7; possible D gene TRBD1, 6 bases. CDR1 is LGHNA, CDR2 YNFKEQ, per germline. Deletions cut 3 bases from V and 0 bases from J, with 18 bases between. CDR3 length: 17 residues. CDR3 region: CASSQATGTQISYEQYF. The CDR3 coding sequence is TGTGCCAGCAGCCAGGCAACCGGGACACAGATCTCCTACGAGCAGTACTTC.

V gene TRBV7-2 combines with J gene TRBJ2-2; no firm D call. This CDR3 is 13 amino acids long. Germline V gene sequence: CDR1 SGHTA, CDR2 FQGNSA. The V end lost 4 bases, the J end lost 3 bases, and 6 bases lay between the germline ends. CDR3 protein: CASSSEYTGELFF. The CDR3 nucleotides are TGTGCCAGCAGCTCTGAGTACACCGGGGAGCTGTTTTTT.

This clonotype has ten or more counts. The rearrangement uses TRBV29-1 and TRBJ1-1; D possibly corresponds to TRBD1 (5 bases). The CDR3 contains 20 residues. The V end lost 1 base, the J end lost 0 bases, and 27 bases lay between the germline ends. Germline V gene data show CDR1 as SQVTM and CDR2 as ANQGSEA. The CDR3 nucleotides are TGCAGCGTTGAAGCTTGGTCCCACAGGTTGGCGCTGAAAATGAACACTGAAGCTTTCTTT. Its translation is CSVEAWSHRLALKMNTEAFF.

This clonotype was seen a handful of times. The CDR3 DNA reads TGTGCCAGCAGCTTAGGACTTTCGACCTCGTACGAGCAGTACTTC. This translates into CASSLGLSTSYEQYF. V and J are TRBV7-6 and TRBJ2-7, with D uncertain. The germline CDR1 and CDR2 sequences are SGHVS and FNYEAQ. This CDR3 spans 15 amino acids. V lost 1 base and J lost 4, with 14 bases in between.

This clonotype was counted at least ten times. The chain carries TRBV7-9 and TRBJ2-7; no clear D. Germline assignment: CDR1 SEHNR and CDR2 FQNEAQ (reference sequence). This CDR3 spans 12 amino acids. V was cut by 1 base and J by 6 bases, with 7 bases left in between. As DNA, the CDR3 is TGTGCCAGCAGCTTAGGCTTCGGCGAGCAGTACTTC. Its translation is CASSLGFGEQYF.

In this sample, this clonotype turned up many times. The chain combines TRBV6-1 with TRBJ1-6, with D hard to call. The ends were cut back, 6 bases at V and 0 bases at J, with 15 bases in the middle. The CDR3 totals 17 residues. Germline-derived CDR1 and CDR2 are MNHNS and SASEGT. CDR3 amino acids: CASRDLSSRSYNSPLHF. The CDR3 nucleotides read TGTGCCAGCAGGGACTTGTCTAGCCGCTCCTATAATTCACCCCTCCACTTT.

This chain links TRBV4-3 with TRBJ2-6, with D perhaps TRBD1 (5 bases). CDR1 LGHNA and CDR2 YSLEER come from the germline V gene. Trimming stripped 0 bases from V and 0 bases from J, with 21 bases between. There are 21 residues in the CDR3. The CDR3: CASSQDRQRLRQFSGANVLTF. Here the CDR3 DNA reads TGCGCCAGCAGCCAAGATCGACAGAGGCTCCGTCAATTCTCTGGGGCCAACGTCCTGACTTTC.

V and J are TRBV10-3 and TRBJ2-2, with 9 bases matching TRBD1. Germline CDR1 is ENHRY and CDR2 is SYGVKD. V was clipped by 4 bases and J by 5 bases; unmatched bases: 17. The CDR3 spans 19 residues. The CDR3 coding sequence is TGTGCCATCAGTGCCCCCGTGCGTACGGGACAGGGCCAAACCGGGGAGCTGTTTTTT. Translating gives CAISAPVRTGQGQTGELFF.

V is TRBV7-8 and J is TRBJ2-2, with D possibly matching TRBD1 (6 bases). V shed 0 bases and J shed 6 bases, with 8 bases lying between them. This CDR3 contains 14 residues. Looked up from germline, CDR1 is SGHVS and CDR2 is FQNEAQ. The CDR3 DNA reads TGTGCCAGCAGCTTAGCTAGGGGGTCCGGGGAGCTGTTTTTT. Its protein product is CASSLARGSGELFF.

This clonotype was recorded a few times. The V gene is TRBV28, the J gene TRBJ2-7; tentative D call: TRBD1 (5 bases). The length of the CDR3 is 14 residues. V was clipped by 3 bases and J by 2 bases, with 11 bases between them. CDR1 is MDHEN and CDR2 is SYDVKM in the germline V gene. In DNA form, the CDR3 reads TGTGCCAGCAGTTTCTTTCAGGGTGCCTACGAGCAGTACTTC. Translating it yields CASSFFQGAYEQYF.

This chain joins TRBV19 and TRBJ1-5, with 7 positions matching TRBD1. V was clipped by 6 bases and J by 7 bases; unmatched bases: 9. The CDR3 has 14 residues. Germline V gives CDR1 LNHDA, CDR2 SQIVND (reference sequence). The CDR3 loop is CASSPQGGGQPQHF. CDR3 DNA sequence: TGTGCCAGTAGCCCCCAGGGGGGAGGCCAGCCCCAGCATTTT.

This clonotype appeared many times. The chain couples TRBV5-5 to TRBJ2-7; unclear D gene. V lost 1 base and J 3 bases, leaving 2 bases between the germline ends. Germline assignment: CDR1 SGHKS and CDR2 YYEKEE (reference sequence). This CDR3 comprises 11 residues. The CDR3 loop is CASSLFYEQYF. For the CDR3, the DNA is TGTGCCAGCAGCTTGTTCTACGAGCAGTACTTC.

This chain links TRBV11-2 with TRBJ2-2; D gene uncertain. Germline CDR1 reads SGHAT; CDR2 reads FQNNGV. The V and J ends lost 3 bases and 3 bases respectively, with 14 bases between them. CDR3 length equals 16 residues. CDR3 nucleotides: TGTGCCAGCAGCTTTTGGGCGGCATCGGACACCGGGGAGCTGTTTTTT. Translation gives CASSFWAASDTGELFF.

This clonotype was detected only a few times. The rearrangement joins TRBV12-3 or TRBV12-4 to TRBJ1-2; unclear D gene. The CDR3 covers 11 residues. V gave up 4 bases and J gave up 8 bases, with 8 bases separating them. The CDR3 nucleotides are TGTGCCAGCAGTTATGGTTGGGGCTACACCTTC. Its translation is CASSYGWGYTF.

V and J are TRBV7-2 and TRBJ1-5; unclear D gene. This CDR3 spans 15 amino acids. V was shortened by 1 base and J by 1 base, with 8 bases between the two germline ends. Germline CDR1 and CDR2: SGHTA and FQGNSA. The chain's CDR3 is CASSLVSGSNQPQHF. CDR3 bases: TGTGCCAGCAGCTTAGTCTCGGGAAGCAATCAGCCCCAGCATTTT.

This clonotype has just a few counts. J is TRBJ2-3 and V is TRBV11-2; TRBD2 aligns across 13 bases. V trimming: 0 bases; J trimming: 0 bases; junction bases outside the gene matches: 6. The germline gives CDR1 SGHAT, CDR2 FQNNGV. This CDR3 is 19 amino acids long. DNA of the CDR3: TGTGCCAGCAGCTTAGACTGGACTAGCGGGGGCGCTAGCACAGATACGCAGTATTTT. Protein: CASSLDWTSGGASTDTQYF.

This clonotype has a handful of counts. The gene calls are TRBV2 and TRBJ1-1; D is undetermined. From germline, CDR1 is SNHLY and CDR2 FYNNEI. The ends were cut back, 9 bases at V and 10 bases at J, with 12 bases in the middle. The CDR3 length is 10 residues. The CDR3: CASSGRGAFF. CDR3 in DNA: TGTGCCAGTTCTGGCCGCGGAGCTTTCTTT. The full variable domain, with the rest looked up from reference TRBV2 and TRBJ1-1, is EPEVTQTPSHQVTQMGQEVILRCVPISNHLYFYWYRQILGQKVEFLVSFYNNEISEKSEIFDDQFSVERPDGSNFTLKIRSTKLEDSAMYFCASSGRGAFFGQGTRLTVV.

This clonotype was seen a handful of times. The rearrangement joins TRBV7-3 to TRBJ2-1; 7 nucleotides agree with TRBD2. Germline V CDR1 and CDR2: SGHTA, FQGTGA. The CDR3 length is 14 residues. V shed 0 bases, J shed 10 bases, and the junction held 6 bases outside the gene matches. Here the CDR3 reads CASSLTGGSLEQFF. The CDR3 bases are TGTGCCAGCAGCTTAACGGGGGGGTCGTTGGAGCAGTTCTTC.

The V and J genes are TRBV7-9 and TRBJ2-7; D not certain. CDR3 size: 13 residues. Per the germline V gene, CDR1 is SEHNR and CDR2 is FQNEAQ (reference sequence). V lost 5 bases, J lost 1 base, and 9 bases lay in between. CDR3 bases: TGTGCCAGCAGCGGCTGGGAATCCTACGAGCAGTACTTC. Residues: CASSGWESYEQYF.

The chain uses TRBV12-3 or TRBV12-4 and TRBJ2-5; D call uncertain. The V gene lost 1 base and the J gene lost 4 bases, with 10 bases spanning the gap. CDR3 length: 14 residues. The CDR3 reads CASSLGPWGETQYF. CDR3 sequence (DNA): TGTGCCAGCAGTTTAGGGCCCTGGGGAGAGACCCAGTACTTC.

The chain links TRBV6-5 to TRBJ1-2; no firm D call. The CDR3 totals 14 residues. Per the germline V gene, CDR1 is MNHEY and CDR2 is SVGAGI. V gave up 2 bases and J gave up 3 bases, with 10 bases separating them. CDR3 in amino acids: CASSYGGGDYGYTF. CDR3 DNA sequence: TGTGCCAGCAGTTACGGCGGCGGAGACTATGGCTACACCTTC.

This clonotype has ten or more counts. The rearrangement joins TRBV12-5 to TRBJ2-3, with TRBD2 identical over 11 bases. Germline V gene lookup returns CDR1 LGHNT and CDR2 FRNRAP. This CDR3 has 19 residues. CDR3 sequence reads: CVTERGGFSGGAGTDTQYF. The CDR3 DNA is TGTGTTACAGAACGAGGGGGCTTTAGCGGGGGGGCTGGCACAGATACGCAGTATTTT. Looking up the rest from reference TRBV12-5 and TRBJ2-3 gives the full variable domain: DARVTQTPRHKVTEMGQEVTMRCQPILGHNTVFWYRQTMMQGLELLAYFRNRAPLDDSGMPKDRFSAEMPDATLATLKIQPSEPRDSAVYFCVTERGGFSGGAGTDTQYFGPGTRLTVL.

Only a few counts were recorded for this clonotype. The rearrangement uses TRBV24-1 and TRBJ1-5; no clear D. The germline V gene has CDR1 KGHDR and CDR2 SFDVKD. The V and J ends lost 3 bases and 3 bases respectively, with 11 bases between them. The CDR3 runs 15 residues. CDR3 in DNA: TGTGCCACCAGTGATGGGCCCGGGGACAATCAGCCCCAGCATTTT. Its protein product is CATSDGPGDNQPQHF.